This is a list of T cell receptor beta chains from one sample in a study of CD8+ T cells in alopecia areata. Sequenced by immunoSEQ multiplex PCR; TCRdb stores in-frame clones only, minus some. The sample comprises about 190,000 clones, 60% to 70% of which are singletons, and roughly 0.67% rests with the top ten. The source material was CD4+ T cells sorted from blood, sampled at week 4, from a patient treated with tofacitinib. These receptors all stem from a human donor with alopecia areata. CDR3s include the opening cysteine and the closing phenylalanine or tryptophan. D genes are given only for firm matches. Size is omitted from some rows. Given values are once, few, many or a class for expanded clones.

CASKLLAGGMDEQFF,TGTGCCAGCAAGCTACTAGCGGGAGGAATGGATGAGCAGTTCTTC,TRBV2,TRBJ2-1,NA,15,TRBD2
CASKRGTGTTGELFF,TGTGCCAGCAAACGAGGAACAGGGACTACCGGGGAGCTGTTTTTT,TRBV7-3,TRBJ2-2,few,15,NA
CSAGTGYSEQFF,TGCAGCGCCGGGACAGGGTATAGTGAGCAGTTCTTC,TRBV29-1,TRBJ2-1,NA,12,TRBD1
CSVAGLEETQYF,TGCAGCGTTGCAGGACTAGAAGAGACCCAGTACTTC,TRBV29-1,TRBJ2-5,few,12,TRBD2
CASSSGTLGTEAFF,TGCGCCAGCAGCTCGGGAACATTGGGCACTGAAGCTTTCTTT,TRBV5-1,TRBJ1-1,NA,14,NA
CAWSGSEWGQPQHF,TGTGCCTGGAGTGGCAGTGAATGGGGGCAGCCCCAGCATTTT,TRBV30,TRBJ1-5,NA,14,NA
CSAAGGGSYEQYF,TGCAGCGCCGCGGGAGGGGGCTCCTACGAGCAGTACTTC,TRBV29-1,TRBJ2-7,few,13,TRBD2
CASSFQAGGRYNEQFF,TGTGCCAGCAGCTTTCAAGCGGGAGGAAGATACAATGAGCAGTTCTTC,TRBV7-3,TRBJ2-1,NA,16,TRBD2
CSADRGHVGEQFF,TGCAGCGCTGACAGGGGTCATGTCGGTGAGCAGTTCTTC,TRBV29-1,TRBJ2-1,NA,13,TRBD1
CASRRGHTEAFF,TGTGCCAGTAGGAGGGGGCATACTGAAGCTTTCTTT,TRBV19,TRBJ1-1,NA,12,TRBD1
CASSNRDTYNEQFF,TGCGCCAGCAGCAACCGGGACACCTACAATGAGCAGTTCTTC,TRBV5-1,TRBJ2-1,few,14,NA
CASSTDRGTEAFF,TGTGCCAGCAGCACGGACAGGGGCACTGAAGCTTTCTTT,TRBV11-2,TRBJ1-1,NA,13,TRBD1
CASSSGRATETQYF,TGTGCCAGCAGTAGCGGGAGGGCCACGGAGACCCAGTACTTC,TRBV25-1,TRBJ2-5,NA,14,TRBD2
CASSLKPPRDGAKETQYF,TGTGCCAGCAGCTTAAAACCCCCTAGGGATGGGGCAAAGGAGACCCAGTACTTC,TRBV7-2,TRBJ2-5,NA,18,NA
CSFPLAGVSTDTQYF,TGCAGCTTCCCCCTAGCGGGAGTGAGCACAGATACGCAGTATTTT,TRBV29-1,TRBJ2-3,NA,15,TRBD2
CASSPQRERQFF,TGTGCCAGCAGCCCCCAGCGGGAGCGGCAGTTCTTC,TRBV7-9,TRBJ2-1,NA,12,TRBD2
CASSSGVGELFF,TGTGCCAGCAGCTCGGGGGTCGGGGAGCTGTTTTTT,TRBV7-6,TRBJ2-2,NA,12,NA
CGDGSYEQYF,TGTGGCGATGGGTCCTACGAGCAGTACTTC,TRBV7-4,TRBJ2-7,many,10,NA
CASSLNRGQDQPQHF,TGTGCCAGCAGCCTGAACAGGGGGCAGGATCAGCCCCAGCATTTT,TRBV6-5,TRBJ1-5,NA,15,TRBD1
CASSLWGASTPNEKLFF,TGTGCCAGCAGCCTGTGGGGGGCGTCGACTCCTAATGAAAAACTGTTTTTT,TRBV11-2,TRBJ1-4,few,17,NA
CAWSAGTHSNQPQHF,TGTGCCTGGAGCGCCGGGACACATAGCAATCAGCCCCAGCATTTT,TRBV30,TRBJ1-5,once,15,NA
CSVGVVLEQYF,TGCAGCGTTGGGGTGGTGCTCGAGCAGTACTTC,TRBV29-1,TRBJ2-7,few,11,NA
CASSVAMTSGNLGIQYF,TGTGCCAGCAGCGTAGCCATGACTAGCGGGAATCTAGGCATTCAGTACTTC,TRBV9,TRBJ2-4,NA,17,TRBD2
CASSPKREGRNEQFF,TGTGCCAGCTCACCAAAGCGGGAGGGCCGCAATGAGCAGTTCTTC,TRBV18,TRBJ2-1,once,15,TRBD2
CASSRQGVTIYF,TGTGCCAGCAGCCGCCAGGGGGTAACCATATATTTT,TRBV7-2,TRBJ1-3,NA,12,TRBD1
CASSFGGRSISDTQYF,TGTGCCAGCAGCTTCGGAGGGAGGAGTATTTCAGATACGCAGTATTTT,TRBV7-9,TRBJ2-3,NA,16,NA
CASSTTRGVNIQYF,TGTGCCAGCAGCACTACTAGAGGGGTGAACATTCAGTACTTC,TRBV28,TRBJ2-4,NA,14,NA
CSALVGLPYEQYF,TGCAGCGCCCTCGTTGGGCTACCCTACGAGCAGTACTTC,TRBV29-1,TRBJ2-7,NA,13,NA
CASSVTTLNTDTQYF,TGCGCCAGCAGCGTGACTACCCTGAACACAGATACGCAGTATTTT,TRBV5-1,TRBJ2-3,NA,15,NA
CASKELDQETQYF,TGTGCCAGCAAGGAGCTCGACCAAGAGACCCAGTACTTC,TRBV2,TRBJ2-5,few,13,NA